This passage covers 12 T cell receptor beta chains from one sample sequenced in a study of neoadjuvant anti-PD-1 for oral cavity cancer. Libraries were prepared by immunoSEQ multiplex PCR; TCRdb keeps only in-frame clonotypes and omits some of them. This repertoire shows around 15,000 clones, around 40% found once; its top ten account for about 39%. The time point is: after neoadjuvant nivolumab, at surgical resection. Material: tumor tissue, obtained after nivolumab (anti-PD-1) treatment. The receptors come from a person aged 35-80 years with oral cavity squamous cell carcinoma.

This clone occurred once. The DNA of the CDR3 is TGTGCCAGCAGTTCCGGGACAGGCTCCTACAATGAGCAGTTCTTC. It translates to CASSSGTGSYNEQFF. This chain links TRBV5-6 with TRBJ2-1; 8 bases match TRBD1. Germline V gene data show CDR1 as SGHDT and CDR2 as YYEEEE. V lost 5 bases to trimming and J lost 0 bases; unmatched junction nucleotides: 4. CDR3 length: 15 residues.

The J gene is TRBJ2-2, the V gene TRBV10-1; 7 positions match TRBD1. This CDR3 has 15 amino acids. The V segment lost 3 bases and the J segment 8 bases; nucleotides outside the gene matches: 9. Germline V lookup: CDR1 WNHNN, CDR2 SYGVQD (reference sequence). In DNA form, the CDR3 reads TGCGCCAGCAGTGATCCGGGACAGAGGGGGGGGGAGCTGTTTTTT. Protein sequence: CASSDPGQRGGELFF.

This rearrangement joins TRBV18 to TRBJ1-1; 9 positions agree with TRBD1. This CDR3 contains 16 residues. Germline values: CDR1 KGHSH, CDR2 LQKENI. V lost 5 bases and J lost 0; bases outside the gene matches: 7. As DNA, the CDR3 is TGTGCCAGCTCAATGACAGGGGGGTCATTGAACACTGAAGCTTTCTTT. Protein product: CASSMTGGSLNTEAFF.

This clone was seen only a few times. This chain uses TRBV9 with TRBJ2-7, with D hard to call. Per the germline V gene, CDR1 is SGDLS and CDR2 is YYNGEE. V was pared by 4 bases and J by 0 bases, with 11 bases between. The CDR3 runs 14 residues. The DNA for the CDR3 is TGTGCCAGCAGCCCAACATGGAGCTCCTACGAGCAGTACTTC. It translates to CASSPTWSSYEQYF.

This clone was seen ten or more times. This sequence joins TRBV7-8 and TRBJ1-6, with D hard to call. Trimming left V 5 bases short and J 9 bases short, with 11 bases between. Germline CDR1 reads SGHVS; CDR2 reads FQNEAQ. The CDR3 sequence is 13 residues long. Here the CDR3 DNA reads TGTGCCAGCAGCCACGCAAGGAGTTCACCCCTCCACTTT. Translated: CASSHARSSPLHF.

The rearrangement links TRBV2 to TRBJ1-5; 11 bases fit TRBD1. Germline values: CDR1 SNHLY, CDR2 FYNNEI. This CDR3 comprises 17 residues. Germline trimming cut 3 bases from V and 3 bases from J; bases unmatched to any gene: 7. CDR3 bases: TGTGCCAGCAGTGAGTTTCGGGACAGGGGGATCAATCAGCCCCAGCATTTT. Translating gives CASSEFRDRGINQPQHF. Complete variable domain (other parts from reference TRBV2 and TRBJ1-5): EPEVTQTPSHQVTQMGQEVILRCVPISNHLYFYWYRQILGQKVEFLVSFYNNEISEKSEIFDDQFSVERPDGSNFTLKIRSTKLEDSAMYFCASSEFRDRGINQPQHFGDGTRLSIL.

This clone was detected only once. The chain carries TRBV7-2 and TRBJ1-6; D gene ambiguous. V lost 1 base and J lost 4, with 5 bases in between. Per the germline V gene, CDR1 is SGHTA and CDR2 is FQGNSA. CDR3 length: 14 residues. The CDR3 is CASSLVGYNSPLHF. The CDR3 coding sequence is TGTGCCAGCAGCTTAGTGGGTTATAATTCACCCCTCCACTTT.

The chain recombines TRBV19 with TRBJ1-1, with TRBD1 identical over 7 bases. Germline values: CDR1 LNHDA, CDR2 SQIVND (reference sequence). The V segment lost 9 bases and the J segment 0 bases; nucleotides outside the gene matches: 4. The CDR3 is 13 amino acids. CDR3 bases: TGTGCCAGCCAGACAGGGATGAACACTGAAGCTTTCTTT. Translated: CASQTGMNTEAFF.

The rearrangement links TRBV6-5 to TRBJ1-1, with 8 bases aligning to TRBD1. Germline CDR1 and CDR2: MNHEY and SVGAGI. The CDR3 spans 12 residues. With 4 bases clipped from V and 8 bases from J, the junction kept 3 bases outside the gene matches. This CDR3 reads CASSFGQGEAFF. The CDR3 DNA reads TGTGCCAGCAGTTTCGGACAGGGCGAAGCTTTCTTT.

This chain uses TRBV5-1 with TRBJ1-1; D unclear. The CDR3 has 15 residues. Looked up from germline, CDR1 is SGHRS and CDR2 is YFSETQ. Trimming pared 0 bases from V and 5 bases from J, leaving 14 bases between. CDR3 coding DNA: TGCGCCAGCAGCTTGGAGGACCCAATTATTACTGAAGCTTTCTTT. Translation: CASSLEDPIITEAFF. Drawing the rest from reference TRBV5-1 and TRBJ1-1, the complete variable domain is KAGVTQTPRYLIKTRGQQVTLSCSPISGHRSVSWYQQTPGQGLQFLFEYFSETQRNKGNFPGRFSGRQFSNSRSEMNVSTLELGDSALYLCASSLEDPIITEAFFGQGTRLTVV.

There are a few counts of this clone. The CDR3 loop reads CASSVGEQGYEKLFF. The CDR3 nucleotides read TGTGCCAGCAGTGTCGGGGAGCAGGGGTATGAAAAACTGTTTTTT. The chain recombines TRBV2 with TRBJ1-4, with D perhaps TRBD1 (6 bases). The CDR3 runs to 15 residues. Per germline, CDR1 SNHLY and CDR2 FYNNEI. The V end was cut by 4 bases, the J end by 6 bases, with 15 bases between.

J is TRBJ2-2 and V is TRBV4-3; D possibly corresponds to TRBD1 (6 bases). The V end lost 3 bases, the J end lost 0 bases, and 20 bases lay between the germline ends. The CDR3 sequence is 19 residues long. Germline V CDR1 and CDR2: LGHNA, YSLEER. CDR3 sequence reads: CASSQSYGTNDPNTGELFF. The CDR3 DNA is TGCGCCAGCAGCCAGTCATACGGGACAAATGACCCGAACACCGGGGAGCTGTTTTTT.